A single sample is the source of the 24 T cell receptor beta chains below, sequenced in a study of cytomegalovirus exposure and HLA in healthy donors. It was with 60 Vbeta and 13 Jbeta primers that the PCR ran. This table comes from immunoSEQ multiplex PCR, and its TCRdb copy is limited to in-frame clones, with some not included. The sample has about 140,000 clones, 60% to 75% seen once. The sample was PBMCs. The receptors shown here come from a human donor in good health.

The genes are TRBV2 and TRBJ1-2; the D is unclear. The CDR3 totals 13 residues. V shed 3 bases and J shed 4 bases, with 9 bases lying between them. The germline V gene encodes CDR1 SNHLY and CDR2 FYNNEI. CDR3 in amino acids: CASSEYSTYGYTF. For the CDR3, the DNA is TGTGCCAGCAGTGAGTACAGTACCTATGGCTACACCTTC.

Only a few counts were recorded for this clone. The J gene is TRBJ1-1, the V gene TRBV9; no clear D gene. Germline CDR1 SGDLS, CDR2 YYNGEE. V gave up 0 bases and J gave up 0 bases, with 3 bases separating them. The CDR3 has 13 residues. The CDR3 spells CASSVVMNTEAFF. CDR3 nucleotides: TGTGCCAGCAGCGTAGTTATGAACACTGAAGCTTTCTTT.

This clone was seen once. The rearrangement links TRBV9 to TRBJ2-5, with 9 bases that match TRBD2. Germline V gene sequence: CDR1 SGDLS, CDR2 YYNGEE. This CDR3 contains 14 residues. V was clipped by 4 bases and J by 7 bases; unmatched bases: 8. CDR3 amino acids: CASSPSGDRGTQYF. The CDR3 nucleotides read TGTGCCAGCAGCCCTAGCGGGGACAGAGGGACCCAGTACTTC.

This chain joins TRBV7-9 and TRBJ2-7; 8 bases map to TRBD1. The germline V gene encodes CDR1 SEHNR and CDR2 FQNEAQ (reference sequence). The length of the CDR3 is 15 residues. Unmatched junction bases numbered 5, after V lost 2 bases and J lost 2 bases. The CDR3 coding sequence is TGTGCCAGCAGCTTAAAAGAGGACAGGGCCTACGAGCAGTACTTC. It codes for CASSLKEDRAYEQYF.

In this sample, this clone turned up a few times. The chain is built from TRBV27 and TRBJ2-7; 9 positions agree with TRBD1. The CDR3 sequence is 16 residues long. Losses at the gene ends were 5 bases for V and 3 bases for J; bases not matched to a gene: 11. Germline CDR1 and CDR2: MNHEY and SMNVEV (reference sequence). The DNA for the CDR3 is TGTGCCAGCAGTCAAACAGGGGGCCTCTCTGGCTACGAGCAGTACTTC. Translation: CASSQTGGLSGYEQYF.

This clone was detected only a few times. The chain combines TRBV7-8 with TRBJ1-1, with a tentative D call TRBD1 (6 bases). Deletions cut 1 base from V and 5 bases from J, with 11 bases between. The germline gives CDR1 SGHVS, CDR2 FQNEAQ. CDR3 length: 14 amino acids. The CDR3 DNA reads TGTGCCAGCAGCTTAGTGGCAGGGGAAACTGAAGCTTTCTTT. Residues: CASSLVAGETEAFF.

The chain couples TRBV27 to TRBJ2-2, with D possibly being TRBD2 (7 bases). The V end lost 5 bases, the J end lost 10 bases, and 14 bases lay between the germline ends. The length of the CDR3 is 13 residues. From germline, CDR1 is MNHEY and CDR2 SMNVEV (reference sequence). The DNA of the CDR3 is TGTGCCAGCAGTCTAGGGGGGGGTGCGGAGCTGTTTTTT. Protein sequence: CASSLGGGAELFF.

This clone was seen once. The J gene is TRBJ2-1, the V gene TRBV6-5; the D gene is possibly TRBD1 (5 bases). CDR1 is MNHEY, CDR2 SVGAGI, per germline. V was trimmed by 6 bases and J by 5 bases, leaving 17 bases between them. The CDR3 runs to 15 residues. CDR3 DNA: TGTGCCAGCAGCCCATCCGAACAGGCTAACAATGAGCAGTTCTTC. Residues: CASSPSEQANNEQFF.

This clone showed up just a few times. The chain joins TRBV12-2 to TRBJ2-3; TRBD2 was called by the table and not checked on the DNA. TRBV12-2 is noted as a pseudogene. The CDR3 length is 17 residues. CDR3 loop: CASRSTGLAGYTDTQYF. Here the CDR3 DNA reads TGTGCAAGTCGCTCGACCGGACTAGCGGGATACACAGATACGCAGTATTTT.

The rearrangement uses TRBV12-2 and TRBJ2-7; TRBD2, the D gene given by the table, was not confirmed from the DNA. TRBV12-2 is a listed pseudogene. This CDR3 is built from 18 residues. The CDR3 is CASRTLGDGGPDFYEQYF. The CDR3, as DNA: TGTGCAAGTCGCACACTTGGGGATGGAGGACCAGACTTCTACGAGCAGTACTTC.

The V gene is TRBV6-5, the J gene TRBJ2-2, with 7 bases identical to TRBD1. The V segment lost 5 bases and the J segment 1 base; nucleotides outside the gene matches: 4. CDR3 length equals 15 residues. Germline CDR1 MNHEY, CDR2 SVGAGI. CDR3 residues: CASSRQGLNTGELFF. The CDR3 nucleotides are TGTGCCAGCAGTCGACAGGGTCTGAACACCGGGGAGCTGTTTTTT.

This chain connects TRBV2 to TRBJ2-1; TRBD2 matches at 8 bases. V gave up 6 bases and J gave up 1 base; unmatched junction bases: 8. The CDR3 is 16 amino acids. Germline-derived CDR1 and CDR2 are SNHLY and FYNNEI. The CDR3 sequence is CASRALSGTSYNEQFF. The DNA for the CDR3 is TGTGCCAGCAGAGCCCTTAGCGGGACTTCCTACAATGAGCAGTTCTTC. Full variable domain (rest looked up from reference TRBV2 and TRBJ2-1): EPEVTQTPSHQVTQMGQEVILRCVPISNHLYFYWYRQILGQKVEFLVSFYNNEISEKSEIFDDQFSVERPDGSNFTLKIRSTKLEDSAMYFCASRALSGTSYNEQFFGPGTRLTVL.

V gene TRBV28 combines with J gene TRBJ2-7; tentative D call: TRBD1 (6 bases). Looked up from germline, CDR1 is MDHEN and CDR2 is SYDVKM. The length of the CDR3 is 14 residues. The V gene lost 5 bases and the J gene lost 4 bases, with 15 bases spanning the gap. This chain's CDR3 is CASSPRQGRYEQYF. CDR3 sequence (DNA): TGTGCCAGCAGTCCCCGCCAGGGGCGATACGAGCAGTACTTC. Based on the CDR3 plus reference TRBV28 and TRBJ2-7, the full variable domain is DVKVTQSSRYLVKRTGEKVFLECVQDMDHENMFWYRQDPGLGLRLIYFSYDVKMKEKGDIPEGYSVSREKKERFSLILESASTNQTSMYLCASSPRQGRYEQYFGPGTRLTVT.

The chain has TRBV7-9 and TRBJ1-4; D call uncertain. The CDR3 spans 15 residues. Germline assignment: CDR1 SEHNR and CDR2 FQNEAQ (reference sequence). V was pared by 5 bases and J by 4 bases, with 14 bases between. CDR3 bases: TGTGCCAGCAGCCTTAACGAGTTGGTTAATGAAAAACTGTTTTTT. This encodes CASSLNELVNEKLFF.

A few counts support this clone. The chain links TRBV23-1 to TRBJ1-2, with D possibly matching TRBD1 (6 bases). TRBV23-1 belongs to the ORF category, with a function that is uncertain. The CDR3 consists of 16 residues. The V end lost 2 bases, the J end lost 0 bases, and 13 bases lay between the germline ends. The CDR3 loop reads CASSQEGSGANYGYTF. The CDR3 DNA sequence: TGCGCCAGCAGTCAAGAGGGGTCAGGGGCTAACTATGGCTACACCTTC.

J is TRBJ2-7 and V is TRBV14; D is unclear. CDR3 size: 12 residues. The germline V gene has CDR1 SGHDN and CDR2 FVKESK. Trimming removed 0 bases from V and 6 bases from J, with 6 bases in between. This CDR3 reads CASSQDRIEQYF. Written as DNA, the CDR3 is TGTGCCAGCAGCCAAGATAGAATCGAGCAGTACTTC.

CDR3 sequence (DNA): TGTGCCAGCACCTCCGGGACAGCTAACACTGAAGCTTTCTTT. Amino acid sequence: CASTSGTANTEAFF. V gene TRBV6-6 combines with J gene TRBJ1-1; the match to TRBD1 covers 7 bases. The V gene's germline CDR1 is MNHNY and CDR2 SVGAGI (reference sequence). The CDR3 runs to 14 residues. V was pared by 7 bases and J by 2 bases, with 7 bases of the junction left unmatched.

The genes are TRBV27 and TRBJ2-2; possible D gene TRBD2, 5 bases. Trimming removed 4 bases from V and 5 bases from J, with 11 bases in between. The CDR3 totals 14 residues. CDR1 and CDR2 (germline): MNHEY, SMNVEV (reference sequence). The CDR3 DNA sequence: TGTGCCAGCAGTTGGGGTGGAGGAACCGGGGAGCTGTTTTTT. It translates to CASSWGGGTGELFF.

This chain joins TRBV2 and TRBJ2-2, with D possibly TRBD1 on 6 matching bases. The CDR3 is 15 residues long. Germline loops: CDR1 SNHLY, CDR2 FYNNEI. With 6 bases removed from V and 5 bases from J, the gap between germline ends came to 16 bases. The DNA of the CDR3 is TGTGCCAGCAGCCCTGGGACAAGGGGAACCGGGGAGCTGTTTTTT. Its protein product is CASSPGTRGTGELFF.

This clone was seen just once. V is TRBV20-1 and J is TRBJ2-7; 7 nucleotides agree with TRBD1. Germline trimming cut 4 bases from V and 5 bases from J; bases unmatched to any gene: 2. This CDR3 has 11 amino acids. Germline CDR1 DFQATT, CDR2 SNEGSKA (reference sequence). CDR3: CSATGGHEQYF. DNA for the CDR3: TGCAGTGCTACAGGGGGACACGAGCAGTACTTC.

This clone was detected a few times. The chain recombines TRBV18 with TRBJ2-5; TRBD2 matches at 8 bases. Judging by the DNA end, TRBJ2-7 fits better; the J call may be wrong. The germline V gene has CDR1 KGHSH and CDR2 LQKENI. The CDR3 spans 14 residues. The CDR3 DNA sequence: TGTGCCAGCTCACCTACTAGCGGCTCCTACGAGCAGTACTTC. Translating gives CASSPTSGSYEQYF.

J is TRBJ2-5 and V is TRBV6-5; 9 bases are shared with TRBD1. The J call is uncertain, as TRBJ2-7 better fits the DNA end. The CDR3 is 14 residues long. CDR1 MNHEY and CDR2 SVGAGI come from the germline V gene. The CDR3 DNA reads TGTGCCAGCAGTTACTCTAGACAGGGGGGCGAGCAGTACTTC. Its protein is CASSYSRQGGEQYF.

V and J are TRBV5-5 and TRBJ2-3, with 8 bases fitting TRBD2. Germline CDR1 reads SGHKS; CDR2 reads YYEKEE (reference sequence). V gave up 5 bases and J gave up 1 base; unmatched junction bases: 6. The CDR3 is 15 amino acids. The CDR3 DNA reads as TGTGCCAGCAGATCACCGGGACTAGGCACAGATACGCAGTATTTT. Its translation: CASRSPGLGTDTQYF.

This chain links TRBV28 with TRBJ1-1; 7 bases match TRBD1. J gave up 6 bases and V 2 bases, and 9 bases lay outside the gene matches. Looked up from germline, CDR1 is MDHEN and CDR2 is SYDVKM. The CDR3 contains 15 residues. The CDR3 DNA follows: TGTGCCAGCAGTTTAGGGGACAGCAAGAGGGCTGAAGCTTTCTTT. The encoded protein is CASSLGDSKRAEAFF.